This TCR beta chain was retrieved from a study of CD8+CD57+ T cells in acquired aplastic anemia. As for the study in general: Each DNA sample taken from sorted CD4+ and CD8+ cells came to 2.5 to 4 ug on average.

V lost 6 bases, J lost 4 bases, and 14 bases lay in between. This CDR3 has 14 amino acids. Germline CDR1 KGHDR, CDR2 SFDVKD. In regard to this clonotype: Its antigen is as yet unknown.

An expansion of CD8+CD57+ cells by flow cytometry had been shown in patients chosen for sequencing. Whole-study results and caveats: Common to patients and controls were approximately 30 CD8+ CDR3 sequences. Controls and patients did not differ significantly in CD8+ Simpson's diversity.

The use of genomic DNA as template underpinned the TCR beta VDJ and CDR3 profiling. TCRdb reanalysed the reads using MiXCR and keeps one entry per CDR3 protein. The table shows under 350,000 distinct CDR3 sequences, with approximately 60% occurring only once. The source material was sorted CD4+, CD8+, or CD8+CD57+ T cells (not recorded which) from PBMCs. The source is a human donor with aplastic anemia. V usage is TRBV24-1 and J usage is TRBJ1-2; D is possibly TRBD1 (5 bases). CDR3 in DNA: TGTGCCACCAGTCCTCCGACAGACAGCTATGGCTACACCTTC. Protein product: CATSPPTDSYGYTF.